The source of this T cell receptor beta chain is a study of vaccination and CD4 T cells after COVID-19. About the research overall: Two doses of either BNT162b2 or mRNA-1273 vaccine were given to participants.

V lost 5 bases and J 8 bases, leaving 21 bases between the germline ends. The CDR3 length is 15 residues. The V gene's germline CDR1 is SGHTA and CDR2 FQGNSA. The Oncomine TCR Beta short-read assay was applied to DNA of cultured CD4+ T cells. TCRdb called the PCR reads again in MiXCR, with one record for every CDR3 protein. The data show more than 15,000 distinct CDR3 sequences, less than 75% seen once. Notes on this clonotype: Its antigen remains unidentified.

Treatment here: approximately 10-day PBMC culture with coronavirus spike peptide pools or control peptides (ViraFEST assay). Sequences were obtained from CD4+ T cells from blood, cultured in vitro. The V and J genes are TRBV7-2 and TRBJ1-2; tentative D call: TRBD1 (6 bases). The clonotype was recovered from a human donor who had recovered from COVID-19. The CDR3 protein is CASSPQSGGGRGYTF. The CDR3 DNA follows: TGTGCCAGCAGCCCTCAGTCGGGGGGCGGTAGAGGCTACACCTTC.